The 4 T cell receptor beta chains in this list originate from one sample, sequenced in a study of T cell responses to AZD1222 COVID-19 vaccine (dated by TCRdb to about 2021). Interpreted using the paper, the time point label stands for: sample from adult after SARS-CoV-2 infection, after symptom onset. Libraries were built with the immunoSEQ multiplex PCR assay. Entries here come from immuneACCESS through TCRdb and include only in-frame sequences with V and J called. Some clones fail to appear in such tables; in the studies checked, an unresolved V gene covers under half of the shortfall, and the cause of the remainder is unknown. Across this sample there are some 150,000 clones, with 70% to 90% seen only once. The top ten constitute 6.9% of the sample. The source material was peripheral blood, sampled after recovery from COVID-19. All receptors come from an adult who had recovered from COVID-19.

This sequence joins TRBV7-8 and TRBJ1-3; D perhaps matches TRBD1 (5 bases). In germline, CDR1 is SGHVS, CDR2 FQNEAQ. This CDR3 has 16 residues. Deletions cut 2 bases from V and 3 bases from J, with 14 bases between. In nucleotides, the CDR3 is TGTGCCAGCAGCTTACAACACGGGACCCTTGGAAACACCATATATTTT. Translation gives CASSLQHGTLGNTIYF.

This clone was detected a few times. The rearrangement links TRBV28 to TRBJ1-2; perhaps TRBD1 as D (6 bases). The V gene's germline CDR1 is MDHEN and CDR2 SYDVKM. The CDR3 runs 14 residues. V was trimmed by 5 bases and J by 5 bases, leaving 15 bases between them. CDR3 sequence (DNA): TGTGCCAGCAGTCCCAATGTGGGGGCTTATGGCTACACCTTC. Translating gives CASSPNVGAYGYTF.

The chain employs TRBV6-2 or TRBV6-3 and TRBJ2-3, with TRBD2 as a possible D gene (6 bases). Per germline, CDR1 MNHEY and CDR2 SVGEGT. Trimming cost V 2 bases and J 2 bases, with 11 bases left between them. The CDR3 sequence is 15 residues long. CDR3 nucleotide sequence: TGTGCCAGCAGTTACACTAGCAGCTACACAGATACGCAGTATTTT. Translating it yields CASSYTSSYTDTQYF.

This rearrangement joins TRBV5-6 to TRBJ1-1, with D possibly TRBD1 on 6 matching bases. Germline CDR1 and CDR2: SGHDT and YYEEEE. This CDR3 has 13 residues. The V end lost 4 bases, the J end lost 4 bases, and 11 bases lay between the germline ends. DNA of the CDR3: TGTGCCAGCAGCCAAGGAGGGGGCACTGAAGCTTTCTTT. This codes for CASSQGGGTEAFF.